This T cell receptor beta chain was profiled in a study of cytomegalovirus exposure and HLA in healthy donors. V lost 1 base and J lost 4, with 16 bases in between. The CDR3 has 15 residues. CDR1 is GTSNPN, CDR2 SVGIG, per germline (reference sequence). The data were produced by immunoSEQ multiplex PCR, yet TCRdb's version contains in-frame clones alone and is incomplete. The sample has just over 80,000 clones, approximately 96% seen once. Whole-study results and caveats: Cytomegalovirus status was reportedly diagnosed by the classifier with high specificity and sensitivity. Cytomegalovirus association was listed for about 170 TCR beta chains. Many donors carried some public TCRs, although rarity characterized most TCR sequences.

Of note for this clone: Its target is not known.

The sequenced sample was PBMCs. The V and J genes are TRBV30 and TRBJ1-1, with D perhaps TRBD1 (6 bases). The origin of this receptor is a woman aged 18-29 years in good health and CMV-seronegative. CDR3 DNA sequence: TGTGCCTGGAGTGGGGGACAACTCCTGGGCACTGAAGCTTTCTTT. This sequence encodes CAWSGGQLLGTEAFF.